This T cell receptor (beta chain) was retrieved from a study of molecular identifiers for immune sequencing clone quantification listed by TCRdb under 2018. With respect to the entire study: In a replicate experiment, RNA from about 21,000 or 97,000 naive CD8 T cells was split into five aliquots, four of which were sequenced. This methods study used CD8 T cells to benchmark TCR RNA copy counting and molecular-identifier clustering-based TCR repertoire sequencing (MIDCIRS).

V and J lose 6 bases and 0 bases, and a span of 16 bases separates them. In the germline V gene (reference sequence), CDR1 corresponds to DFQATT and CDR2 to SNEGSKA. CDR3 length: 15 amino acids, cysteine to phenylalanine. Only the CDR3 portion is preserved as DNA: 45 bases, with reading frame beginning at the first base. Naive CD8 T cell libraries were made from roughly 18,000 to 920,000 sorted cells using 10%, 30% or 50% of purified RNA. Naive CD8 T cells were FACS-sorted as CD8+CD4-CCR7+CD45RA+ on a BD FACSAria II into RLT Plus buffer. Nine to eleven TCR copies' worth of Jurkat RNA were spiked into roughly 20,000-1,000,000 naive CD8 T cell samples to test detection sensitivity. CD8 T cells were enriched using RosetteSep CD8+ T Cell Enrichment Cocktail and Ficoll-Paque, and the enriched cells then underwent ACK red cell lysis. Libraries were built with PCR. The sequencer was an Illumina HiSeq 4000. Bulk TCR libraries were made following a previously described method, with the TCR primers given in Table S5. Total RNA was purified with the Qiagen AllPrep DNA/RNA kit. Before analysis, reads from multiple sequencing runs of one library were combined. As for the authors' bioinformatics: Only reads with exact TCR constant sequence were kept, trimmed to 150 nt, and grouped by their 12-nt molecular barcodes. Reads within each barcode group were sub-clustered using a 15% Levenshtein threshold, and quality-weighted consensus sequences were constructed for each RNA molecule. Non-functional sequences were filtered out, along with any lower-count sequence sitting one edit away from another sequence. On the basis of fitting two negative binomial distributions, barcode sub-clusters with fewer than 20% of the maximum read count were discarded. In TCRdb, the public reads were trimmed at Q25 with fastp and aligned with MiXCR, with productive beta chains retained. Each record represents a unique CDR3 protein, reported with the most common genes and DNA among its rows. None of the V and J calls come from the authors' own analysis; TCRdb made them. The sample contains 9,700 or so distinct CDR3 sequences, roughly a fifth of them found a single time. 1.3% to 1.5% of the sample is taken by the ten largest.

The research as a whole found: Identical TCR molecules sharing a barcode could cause highly expanded clone sizes to be underestimated. Clones above 20 RNA copies held over 97% of molecules in CMV-specific effector cells but under 1% in naive cells. Naive libraries contained spiked-in Jurkat TCR RNA (approximately nine copies' worth), which is not part of the donor repertoire. Without barcode sub-clustering, chimeric consensus sequences inflated TCR diversity; chimeras reached as high as 47%. Modeling indicated roughly 3.3 TCR RNA copies recovered per cell, compared with about 10 by digital PCR, which implies a capture efficiency of approximately 30%. A single cell's worth of spiked-in Jurkat TCR RNA was reported detectable even among around 1 million naive CD8 T cells.

A remark on this clonotype: This clone's antigen is unknown. One base away there is no much larger clone; base qualities are not given.

This chain joins TRBV20-1 to TRBJ2-3; a weak D assignment points to TRBD2 (6 bases agree). Material: naive CD8+ T cells from blood, with Jurkat cell RNA spiked in. Taken with the paper, the label for cell subset or site translates to: FACS-sorted CD8+CD4-CCR7+CD45RA+ naive T cells. The receptor was isolated from a human donor in good health. Some libraries in this study had Jurkat cell RNA spiked in. Here is the DNA: TGCAGTGCCCAAGAGGAGGGTTCTAGCACAGATACGCAGTATTTT. Protein translation: CSAQEEGSSTDTQYF.